This T cell receptor beta chain stems from a study of cytomegalovirus exposure and HLA in healthy donors (dated by TCRdb to 2015 to 2018). Looking at the study overall: An earlier analysis of about 530 of the donors reported 276 Gb of sequence data and around 100 million unique TCR beta sequences obtained from approximately 180 million T cells. An early release that covered several hundred HLA-typed donors contained approximately 300 gigabases of sequencing data and tens of millions of unique TCR sequences. The genetic ancestry cluster associated with self-reported Caucasian donors included roughly four fifths of the approximately 400 genotyped donors. The study was designed to test whether signatures of past pathogen exposure could be identified by cataloging public T cell receptors. The study profiled the T cell repertoires of fewer than 850 subjects by immunosequencing and related them to cytomegalovirus serostatus. A separate validation cohort of about 110 different subjects was used in addition to the roughly 670-subject first cohort. To predict cytomegalovirus infection status, the study brought together high-throughput TCR immunosequencing, statistical association of individual TCRs with disease status, and machine learning. To study patterns of TCR occurrence, a later analysis re-analyzed previously published TCR beta repertoires from several hundred donors and added high-resolution HLA genotyping. Rather than using new phenotypic data, the later analysis identified candidate immune exposures from TCR beta sequences and from how often those sequences occurred across donors. To decide whether each TCR beta V gene segment behaved as functional or pseudogenic, an earlier analysis of several hundred of the donors relied on high-throughput TCR beta sequencing. Alongside the repertoire data, information on donor age, sex, ethnicity and CMV serostatus was compiled. In a later genetic analysis, genome-wide SNP genotypes for about three fifths of the 666 donors were used, and that subset was treated as a discovery cohort. All discovery cohort repertoires had been generated on a single sequencing platform. HLA typing covered class I and class II loci at four-digit resolution. The number of typed donors differed by locus: roughly 629-640 for A, B, C, DRB1 and DQB1; roughly 510 for DQA1; over 600 for DPA1; and roughly 470 for DPB1. Because of strong linkage in the cohort, roughly five DR-DQ haplotypes were treated as single units for association and clustering. On average, about 200,000 unique TCR beta nucleotide sequences were sequenced per donor among 398 genotyped donors of the cohort, with 15% to 20% of those sequences being non-productive.

The cohort comprised more than 550 healthy bone marrow donors. At the time of sampling, all cohort members were nominally healthy, though unrecorded immune exposures were likely present. The donor tested CMV seronegative, placing the donor among the 352 seronegative members of the cohort. A peripheral blood sample was provided by each donor, and peripheral blood mononuclear cells were used for TCR beta sequencing. Genomic DNA was extracted from the blood cell samples with the Qiagen DNeasy Blood Extraction Kit. The sample holds a few counts of this clone. The antigen it recognizes is unknown. No much larger clone exists at a distance of one base, and base qualities are not known. The library was generated by the immunoSEQ multiplex PCR assay. A mixture of 60 forward primers for TCR Vbeta segments and 13 reverse primers for TCR Jbeta segments was used in the multiplex PCR. The CDR3 region of rearranged TCR beta genes was amplified from genomic DNA by a multiplex PCR assay. Amplified TCR beta libraries were sequenced as 87-base-pair reads on the Illumina HiSeq System. The published analysis was carried out like this. Across the 700 or so repertoires, a later analysis counted 60 million to 90 million unique TCR beta chains, approximately 12 million of which were shared by at least two donors. Raw reads were error-corrected and collapsed into unique sequences with a nearest-neighbor algorithm that merged closely related sequences to remove PCR and sequencing errors. Alignment of CDR3 sequences to IMGT reference sequences was used to assign V, D and J gene segments. For a sequence to be retained, at least a six-nucleotide match to both a V gene segment and a J gene segment was required. A rearrangement counted as productive if the CDR3 had no stop codons and remained in frame with V and J, and every other rearrangement counted as non-productive. CDR3 was defined according to IMGT convention as the region running from the second conserved V-encoded cysteine to the conserved J-encoded phenylalanine. Sequences without an unambiguous match to a single V gene segment were excluded from the earlier analysis of almost 600 of the donors. In an earlier analysis of 587 of the donors, a V segment was called functional when productive rearrangements were above 56.7%, and segregating when the standard deviation between donors exceeded 5%. A statistical classification framework was developed to diagnose cytomegalovirus status using the catalog of TCR beta chain sequences. V and J gene assignment, in a later analysis, came from comparing TCR nucleotide sequences with IMGT/GENE-DB human TR gene sequences. A later analysis assigned CDR3 sequences and most-parsimonious VDJ recombination scenarios with the TCRdist pipeline. In a later analysis, every TCR beta chain was defined by the combination of its CDR3 amino acid sequence and its V-gene family, and reads without a unique V-gene family were dropped. As a way to deal with suspected cross-contamination and a sequencing artifact, a later analysis dropped 500 to 700 nucleotide sequences that were highly shared and had low generation probability. In a later analysis, a clonal expansion index was calculated for each public chain from normalized within-repertoire ranks of inferred template counts. Generation probabilities in a later analysis came from a VDJ recombination model fitted to out-of-frame rearrangements, and those results were checked against IGoR. In a later analysis, hypergeometric tests were used to score TCR-TCR, TCR-HLA and TCR-CMV co-occurrence, with a repertoire-size bias correction applied to TCR pairs. To estimate false discovery rates, a later analysis permuted the HLA or CMV assignments 20 times. In a later analysis, co-occurring TCRs were grouped using DBSCAN, and TCRdist sequence similarity was added for clustering within HLA-allele-positive subsets. Repertoires with fewer than 30,000 or more than 120,000 public chains were left out of co-occurrence clustering, as were about five repertoires with anomalous nucleotide sharing. Held by TCRdb, this immuneACCESS table contains in-frame sequences only and omits some clones. Under half of the omission traces to an unresolved V gene where checked; the cause of the rest is unknown. V and J calls and clone size come straight from that table; D and trimming were deduced from the DNA. In all, the sample holds some 85,000 clones, and over 70% of those were seen once. Together, the top ten hold about 2.9% of the sample.

Unmatched junction bases come to 4, with V trimmed by 2 bases and J by 4 bases. CDR1 and CDR2 (SEHNR, FQNEAQ) derive from the germline V gene (reference sequence). Taken from cysteine to phenylalanine, the CDR3 has 15 residues. The only DNA kept is the CDR3, 45 bases in frame from the first base. Paper-wide results and their limitations: The classifier was reported to diagnose cytomegalovirus status with high specificity and sensitivity in both the original and validation cohorts. In a later analysis, HLA-associated TCR beta chains were found to be more clonally expanded and to have lower generation probabilities than equally common non-associated chains. Correlated functional status among segregating V segments might be attributable to linkage disequilibrium, but an unknown experimental factor could not be ruled out. Strong co-occurrence of HLA alleles, especially DR and DQ, made assigning TCR associations to individual alleles difficult. The presence/absence analyses assumed that sequencing depth was roughly uniform across donors, and that assumption may not be true. Because HLA typing was unavailable for some donors at each locus, only the typed subset was used in association tests. A later analysis found that TCR association rates varied across HLA loci, with DRB1 alleles showing the most associated TCRs and HLA-C alleles the fewest. Some 16 rarely observed V segments, including chromosome 9 orphons, were excluded from the earlier analysis of several hundred of the donors because counts were too low. Because the 87-base-pair reads could not distinguish some IMGT-functional V segments, including TRBV6-2 and TRBV6-3, those segments were excluded. While some public TCRs were present in many individuals, most TCR sequences turned up only very rarely across donors. Immune exposure information for the cohort was limited to CMV serostatus. In an earlier analysis of more than 500 of the donors, most TCR beta V segments appeared in productive rearrangements about 90% or about 30% of the time, broadly matching IMGT annotations. According to a later analysis, parvovirus B19, influenza, CMV and Epstein-Barr virus appeared linked to several top co-occurrence clusters. A cluster of highly shared sequence variants was judged likely to represent a technical artifact of the sequencing pipeline. In vitro tests confirmed that three of the cytomegalovirus-associated TCR beta chains recognize cytomegalovirus antigens. The study gave a list of over 150 TCR beta chains associated with cytomegalovirus. In this cohort, only TCR beta chains were sequenced, and detectable features were limited by the absence of alpha or paired-chain data. A further reported finding was that TCR beta sequences accurately predicted the HLA-A and HLA-B alleles for most subjects in the first cohort. The authors suggested that the approach could potentially be generalized to other disease states and immunological phenotypes. A later genetic analysis associated a missense DCLRE1C variant with V-gene and J-gene trimming of TCR beta chains, and an independent cohort replicated the association. In a later genetic analysis, fewer N-insertions in productive TCRs were reported among donors in an Asian-associated ancestry cluster than the approximately 630-donor mean. At a false discovery rate of 0.05, a later analysis linked some 17,000 TCR beta sequences to specific HLA alleles. According to a later analysis, most CMV-associated TCR beta chains appeared to be HLA-restricted, and the HLA associations seemed to be driven largely by CMV exposure.

The sequence is built from TRBV7-9 and TRBJ2-2, and 7 bases in between align with TRBD1. The receptor was derived from a man aged 40-49 years in good health and CMV-seronegative. The material sequenced was PBMCs. The CDR3: CASSLRRGRTGELFF. The bases are TGTGCCAGCAGCTTAAGAAGGGGGCGCACCGGGGAGCTGTTTTTT.